This T cell receptor beta chain was retrieved from a study of beta chain features in type 1 diabetes. The sequenced template was cDNA made from the entire isolated RNA. The protocol was immunoSEQ multiplex PCR, while the TCRdb copy is restricted to in-frame clones and leaves out a portion. The sample lists approximately 260,000 clones; about a fifth were seen once. This clone was found a few times. Its specificity is not known. Study-level results: A moderate, significant TCRB CDR3 shortening appeared in type 1 diabetes across four CD4+ subsets. Lower insertion and higher deletion counts appeared at VDJ junctions in type 1 diabetes patients.

V lost 4 bases and J 2 bases, leaving 15 bases between the germline ends. The germline V gene encodes CDR1 LNHDA and CDR2 SQIVND (reference sequence). The CDR3 loop spans 15 amino acids. Each of the sorted populations had a purity greater than 95%. The sample was naive CD4+ T cells from blood. The sequence came from a middle-aged woman with type 1 diabetes. The chain joins TRBV19 to TRBJ2-7; D is unclear. The CDR3 DNA sequence: TGTGCCAGTAGTAGAAACGTGGATCAGGCCTACGAGCAGTACTTC. It specifies CASSRNVDQAYEQYF. Looking up the rest from reference TRBV19 and TRBJ2-7 gives the full variable domain: DGGITQSPKYLFRKEGQNVTLSCEQNLNHDAMYWYRQDPGQGLRLIYYSQIVNDFQKGDIAEGYSVSREKKESFPLTVTSAQKNPTAFYLCASSRNVDQAYEQYFGPGTRLTVT.